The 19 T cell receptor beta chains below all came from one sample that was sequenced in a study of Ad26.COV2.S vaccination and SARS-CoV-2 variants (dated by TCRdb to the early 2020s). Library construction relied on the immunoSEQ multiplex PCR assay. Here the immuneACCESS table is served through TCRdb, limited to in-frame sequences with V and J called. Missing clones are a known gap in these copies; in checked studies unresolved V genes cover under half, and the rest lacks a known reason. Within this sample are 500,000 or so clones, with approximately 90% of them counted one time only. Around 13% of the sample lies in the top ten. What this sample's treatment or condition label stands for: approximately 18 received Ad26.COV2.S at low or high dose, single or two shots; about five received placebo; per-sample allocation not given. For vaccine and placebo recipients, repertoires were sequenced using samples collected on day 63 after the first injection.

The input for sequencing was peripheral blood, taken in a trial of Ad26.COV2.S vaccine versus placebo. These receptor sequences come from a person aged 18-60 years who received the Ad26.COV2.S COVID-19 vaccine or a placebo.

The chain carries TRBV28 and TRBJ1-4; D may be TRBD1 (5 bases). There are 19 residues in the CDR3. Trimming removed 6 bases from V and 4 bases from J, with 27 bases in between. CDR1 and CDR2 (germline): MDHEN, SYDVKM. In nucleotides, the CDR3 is TGTGCCAGCAGCACCTACGAATTGGGCAGGGATGGCTTTAATGAAAAACTGTTTTTT. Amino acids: CASSTYELGRDGFNEKLFF.

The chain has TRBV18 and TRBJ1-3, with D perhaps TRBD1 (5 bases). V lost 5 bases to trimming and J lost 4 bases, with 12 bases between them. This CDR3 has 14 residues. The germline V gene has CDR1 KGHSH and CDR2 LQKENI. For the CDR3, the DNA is TGTGCCAGCTCAGCGGCCGGGGCAGGAAACACCATATATTTT. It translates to CASSAAGAGNTIYF. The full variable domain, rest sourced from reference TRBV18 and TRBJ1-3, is NAGVMQNPRHLVRRRGQEARLRCSPMKGHSHVYWYRQLPEEGLKFMVYLQKENIIDESGMPKERFSAEFPKEGPSILRIQQVVRGDSAAYFCASSAAGAGNTIYFGEGSWLTVV.

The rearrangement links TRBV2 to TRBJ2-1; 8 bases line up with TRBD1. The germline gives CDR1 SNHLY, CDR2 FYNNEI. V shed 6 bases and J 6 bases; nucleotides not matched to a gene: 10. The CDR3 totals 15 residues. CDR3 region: CASRVDRGWGNEQFF. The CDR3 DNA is TGTGCCAGCAGGGTCGACAGGGGATGGGGCAATGAGCAGTTCTTC. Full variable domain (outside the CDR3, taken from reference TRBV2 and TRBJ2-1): EPEVTQTPSHQVTQMGQEVILRCVPISNHLYFYWYRQILGQKVEFLVSFYNNEISEKSEIFDDQFSVERPDGSNFTLKIRSTKLEDSAMYFCASRVDRGWGNEQFFGPGTRLTVL.

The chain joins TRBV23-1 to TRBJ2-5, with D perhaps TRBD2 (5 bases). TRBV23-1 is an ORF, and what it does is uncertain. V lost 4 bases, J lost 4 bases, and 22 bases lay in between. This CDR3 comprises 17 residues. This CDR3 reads CASSPLRFPSAGETQYF. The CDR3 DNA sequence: TGCGCCAGCAGTCCGCTACGATTCCCTTCGGCGGGAGAGACCCAGTACTTC.

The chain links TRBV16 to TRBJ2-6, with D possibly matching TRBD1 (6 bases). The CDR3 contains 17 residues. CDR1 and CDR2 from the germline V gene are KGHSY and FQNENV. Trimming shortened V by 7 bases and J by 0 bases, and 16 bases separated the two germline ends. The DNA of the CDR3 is TGTGCCAGCAAACCGGGACACTCTAACTCTGGGGCCAACGTCCTGACTTTC. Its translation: CASKPGHSNSGANVLTF.

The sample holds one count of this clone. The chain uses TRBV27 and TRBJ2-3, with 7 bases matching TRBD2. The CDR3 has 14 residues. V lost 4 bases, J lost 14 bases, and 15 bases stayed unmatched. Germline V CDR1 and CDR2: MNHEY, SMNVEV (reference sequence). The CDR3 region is CASSSLPFEGGTYF. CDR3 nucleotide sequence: TGTGCCAGCAGTTCCCTTCCTTTCGAGGGAGGGACGTATTTT.

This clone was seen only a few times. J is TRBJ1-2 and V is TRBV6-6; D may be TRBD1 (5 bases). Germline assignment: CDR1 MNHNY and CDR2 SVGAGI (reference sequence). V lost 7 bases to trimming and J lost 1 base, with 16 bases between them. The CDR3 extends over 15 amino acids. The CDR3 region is CASIPWRGHNYGYTF. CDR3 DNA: TGTGCCAGCATCCCTTGGAGGGGCCATAACTATGGCTACACCTTC.

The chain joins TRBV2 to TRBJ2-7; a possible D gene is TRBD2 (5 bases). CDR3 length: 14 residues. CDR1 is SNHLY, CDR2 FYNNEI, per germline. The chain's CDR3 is CASGAGGGAYEQYF. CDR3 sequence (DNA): TGTGCAAGCGGTGCAGGAGGTGGTGCCTACGAGCAGTACTTC.

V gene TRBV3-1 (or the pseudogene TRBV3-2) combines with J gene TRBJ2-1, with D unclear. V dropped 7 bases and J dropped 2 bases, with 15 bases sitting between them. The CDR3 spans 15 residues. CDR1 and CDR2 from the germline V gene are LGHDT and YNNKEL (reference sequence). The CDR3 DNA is TGTGCCAGCACCCTGGCCGGGTTTACCTACAATGAGCAGTTCTTC. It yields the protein CASTLAGFTYNEQFF.

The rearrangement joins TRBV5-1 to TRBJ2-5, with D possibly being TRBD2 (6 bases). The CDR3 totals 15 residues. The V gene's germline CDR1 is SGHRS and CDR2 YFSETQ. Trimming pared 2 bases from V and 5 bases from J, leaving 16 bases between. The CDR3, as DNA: TGCGCCAGCAGCTTTGGACTACCCGGCGTGGAGACCCAGTACTTC. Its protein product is CASSFGLPGVETQYF. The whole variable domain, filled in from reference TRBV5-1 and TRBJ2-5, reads KAGVTQTPRYLIKTRGQQVTLSCSPISGHRSVSWYQQTPGQGLQFLFEYFSETQRNKGNFPGRFSGRQFSNSRSEMNVSTLELGDSALYLCASSFGLPGVETQYFGPGTRLLVL.

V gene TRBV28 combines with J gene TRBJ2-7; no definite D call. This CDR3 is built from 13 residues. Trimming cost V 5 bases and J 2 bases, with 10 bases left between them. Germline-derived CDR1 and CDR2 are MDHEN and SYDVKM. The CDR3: CASSPPPPYEQYF. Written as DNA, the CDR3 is TGTGCCAGCAGTCCCCCCCCACCCTACGAGCAGTACTTC.

CDR3 region: CASSYAGTLFGEQFF. CDR3 coding DNA: TGTGCCAGCAGTTATGCAGGAACGCTATTCGGTGAGCAGTTCTTC. This chain joins TRBV6-2 or TRBV6-3 and TRBJ2-1; D gene uncertain. Looked up from germline, CDR1 is MNHEY and CDR2 is SVGEGT. The CDR3 runs to 15 residues. Deletions cut 3 bases from V and 9 bases from J, with 18 bases between.

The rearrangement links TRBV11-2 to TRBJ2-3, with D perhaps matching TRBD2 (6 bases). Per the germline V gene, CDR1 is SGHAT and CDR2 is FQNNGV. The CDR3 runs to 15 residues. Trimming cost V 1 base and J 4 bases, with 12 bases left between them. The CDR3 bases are TGTGCCAGCAGCTTAGGGGACTTTACCGCAGATACGCAGTATTTT. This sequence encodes CASSLGDFTADTQYF.

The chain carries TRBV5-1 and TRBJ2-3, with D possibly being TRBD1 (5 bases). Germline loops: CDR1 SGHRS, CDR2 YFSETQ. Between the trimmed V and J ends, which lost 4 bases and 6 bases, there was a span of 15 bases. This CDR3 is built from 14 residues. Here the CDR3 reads CASSRYRPRDTQYF. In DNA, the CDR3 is TGCGCCAGCAGCCGTTACAGGCCCCGGGATACGCAGTATTTT. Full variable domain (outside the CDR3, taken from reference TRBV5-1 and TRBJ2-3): KAGVTQTPRYLIKTRGQQVTLSCSPISGHRSVSWYQQTPGQGLQFLFEYFSETQRNKGNFPGRFSGRQFSNSRSEMNVSTLELGDSALYLCASSRYRPRDTQYFGPGTRLTVL.

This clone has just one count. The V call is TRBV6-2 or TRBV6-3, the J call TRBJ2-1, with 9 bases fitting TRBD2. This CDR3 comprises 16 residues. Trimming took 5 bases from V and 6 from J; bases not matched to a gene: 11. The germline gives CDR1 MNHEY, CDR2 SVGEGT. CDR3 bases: TGTGCCAGCAGTATGGCGGGAGGGATAGTTGGCAATGAGCAGTTCTTC. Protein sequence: CASSMAGGIVGNEQFF.

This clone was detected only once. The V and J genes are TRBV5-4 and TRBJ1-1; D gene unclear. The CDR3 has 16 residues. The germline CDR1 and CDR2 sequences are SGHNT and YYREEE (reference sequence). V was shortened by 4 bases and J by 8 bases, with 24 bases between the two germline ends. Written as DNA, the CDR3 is TGTGCCAGCAGCCCTCCCGAGTTCCGCGGTAACGTGGAAGCTTTCTTT. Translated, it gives CASSPPEFRGNVEAFF.

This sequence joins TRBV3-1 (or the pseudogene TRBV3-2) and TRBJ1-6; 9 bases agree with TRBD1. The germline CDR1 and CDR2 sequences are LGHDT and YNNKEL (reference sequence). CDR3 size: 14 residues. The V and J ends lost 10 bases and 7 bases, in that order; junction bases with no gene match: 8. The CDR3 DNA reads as TGTGCCACCCACCTGGGACAGGGAAATTCACCCCTCCACTTT. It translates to CATHLGQGNSPLHF.

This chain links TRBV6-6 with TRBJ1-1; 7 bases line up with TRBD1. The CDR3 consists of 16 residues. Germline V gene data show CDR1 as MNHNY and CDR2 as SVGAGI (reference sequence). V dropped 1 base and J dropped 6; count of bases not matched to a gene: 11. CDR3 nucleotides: TGTGCCAGCAGTTACTTTCCGGGGCAGGGGGGATCTGAAGCTTTCTTT. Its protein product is CASSYFPGQGGSEAFF.

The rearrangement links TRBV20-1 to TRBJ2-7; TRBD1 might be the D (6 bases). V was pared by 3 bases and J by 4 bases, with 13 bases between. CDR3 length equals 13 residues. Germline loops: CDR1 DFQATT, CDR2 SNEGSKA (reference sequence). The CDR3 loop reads CSASRTDAYEQYF. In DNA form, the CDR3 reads TGCAGTGCTAGTAGGACAGACGCTTACGAGCAGTACTTC.